The text below deals with one TCR beta chain. The antigen remains undetermined. This sample stems from a study of shared clonotypes between healthy human individuals. The study's findings and limits: Larger richness was generally estimated for naive than memory subsets.

The test was conducted at deep level. As handled by the study authors: Filtering differed since immunoSEQ provided only junctions, with no quality scores. The method was immunoSEQ multiplex PCR; TCRdb's version includes in-frame clones alone and lacks a portion of them. The V and J calls and the clone size are those of that table, but D and trimming were determined from the DNA. In the table there are about 1.5 million clones, nearly 99% of which are singletons. The length of the CDR3 is 16 residues. Germline CDR1 MGHDK, CDR2 SYGVNS. V trimming: 3 bases; J trimming: 6 bases; junction bases outside the gene matches: 13.

Sequences were obtained from naive CD4+ T cells sorted from blood. Subset in this sample: CD45RA+ positively selected. V usage is TRBV25-1 and J usage is TRBJ1-2; 7 bases map to TRBD1. The origin of this receptor is a man aged 25-40 years in good health. CDR3 sequence reads: CASSETPGQRSNGYTF. CDR3 nucleotides: TGTGCCAGCAGTGAGACCCCGGGACAGCGATCAAATGGCTACACCTTC.